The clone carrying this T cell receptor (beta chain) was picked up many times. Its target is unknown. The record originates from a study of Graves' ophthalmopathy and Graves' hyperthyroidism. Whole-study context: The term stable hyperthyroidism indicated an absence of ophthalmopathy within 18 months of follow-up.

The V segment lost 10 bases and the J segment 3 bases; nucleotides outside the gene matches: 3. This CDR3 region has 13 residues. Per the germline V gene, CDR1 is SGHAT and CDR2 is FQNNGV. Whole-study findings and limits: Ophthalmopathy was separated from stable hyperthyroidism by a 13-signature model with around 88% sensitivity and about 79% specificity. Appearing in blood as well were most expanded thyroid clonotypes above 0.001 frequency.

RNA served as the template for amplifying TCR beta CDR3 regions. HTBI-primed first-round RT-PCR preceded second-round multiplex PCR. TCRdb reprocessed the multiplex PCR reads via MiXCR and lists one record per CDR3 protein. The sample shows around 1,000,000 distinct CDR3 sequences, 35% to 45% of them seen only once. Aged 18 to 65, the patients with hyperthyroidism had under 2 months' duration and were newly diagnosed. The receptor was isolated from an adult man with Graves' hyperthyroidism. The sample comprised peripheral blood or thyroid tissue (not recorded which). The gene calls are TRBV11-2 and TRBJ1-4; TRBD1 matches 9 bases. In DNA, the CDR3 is TGTGCCACACAGGGGGCGGCTAATGAAAAACTGTTTTTT. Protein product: CATQGAANEKLFF.